This record concerns one T cell receptor (beta chain) sequence. There is no known antigen for this receptor. The input lacks base qualities; no much larger clone sits a single base away. The data are from a study of cytomegalovirus exposure and HLA in healthy donors (TCRdb year 2017). Turning to the overall study: An earlier analysis of around 600 of the donors reported 250 to 350 Gb of sequence data and 117 million unique TCR beta sequences from about 200 million T cells. High-throughput TCR immunosequencing, statistical association of individual TCRs with disease status, and machine learning were combined to predict cytomegalovirus infection status. The number of typed donors differed by locus: roughly 629-640 for A, B, C, DRB1 and DQB1; approximately 540 for DQA1; around 610 for DPA1; and roughly 450 for DPB1. Rather than drawing on any new phenotypic data, the later analysis identified candidate immune exposures from TCR beta sequences and the way those sequences occurred across donors. All discovery cohort repertoires had been generated using a single sequencing platform. A handful of DR-DQ haplotypes were treated as single units for association and clustering because of strong linkage in the cohort. HLA typing included class I and class II loci at four-digit resolution. To decide whether each TCR beta V gene segment behaved as functional or pseudogenic, an earlier analysis of fewer than 750 of the donors relied on high-throughput TCR beta sequencing. The study profiled the T cell repertoires of more than 500 subjects by immunosequencing and related them to cytomegalovirus serostatus. Of the roughly 390 genotyped donors, roughly 76% were placed in the genetic ancestry cluster associated with self-reported Caucasian donors. Genome-wide SNP genotypes for about 60% of the 666 donors were used in a later genetic analysis, which treated that subset as a discovery cohort. A later analysis re-examined previously published TCR beta repertoires from about 670 donors and added high-resolution HLA genotyping to investigate patterns of TCR occurrence. Donor age, sex, ethnicity and CMV serostatus were collected together with the repertoire data. Besides the first cohort of hundreds of subjects, a separate validation cohort made up of roughly 120 different subjects was used. The study aimed to test whether cataloging public T cell receptors could reveal signatures of past pathogen exposure. About 330 gigabases of sequencing data and approximately 92 million unique TCR sequences made up an early release that covered 500 to 650 HLA-typed donors. Among several hundred genotyped donors of the cohort, an average of around 240,000 unique TCR beta nucleotide sequences was sequenced per donor, of which 15% to 20% were non-productive. What the authors observed across the whole study: The study gave a list of 150 to 200 TCR beta chains associated with cytomegalovirus. A further reported finding was that TCR beta sequences accurately predicted the HLA-A and HLA-B alleles for most subjects in the first cohort. A cluster of highly shared sequence variants was judged likely to represent a technical artifact of the sequencing pipeline. Assigning TCR associations to individual alleles was difficult when HLA alleles, especially DR and DQ, strongly co-occurred. This cohort had only TCR beta chains sequenced, and the lack of alpha or paired-chain data limited which features could be detected. The authors suggested that the approach could potentially be extended to other disease states and immunological phenotypes. Because counts were too low, 15 to 20 rarely observed V segments, including chromosome 9 orphons, were excluded from the earlier analysis of about 500 of the donors. Across donors, most TCR sequences were observed very rarely, whereas some public TCRs were present in many individuals. In a later analysis, TCR association rates were found to vary across HLA loci, with the most associated TCRs seen for DRB1 alleles and the fewest for HLA-C alleles. Immune exposure information for the cohort was limited to CMV serostatus. The classifier was reported to diagnose cytomegalovirus status with high specificity and sensitivity in both the original cohort and the validation cohort. Three of the identified cytomegalovirus-associated TCR beta chains were confirmed in vitro to be specific for cytomegalovirus antigens. A later analysis found that most CMV-associated TCR beta chains appeared HLA-restricted, with HLA associations seemingly driven largely by CMV exposure. Compared with equally common non-associated chains, HLA-associated TCR beta chains in a later analysis were more clonally expanded and had lower generation probabilities. According to a later analysis, parvovirus B19, influenza, CMV and Epstein-Barr virus appeared linked to several top co-occurrence clusters. The presence/absence analyses assumed that sequencing depth was roughly uniform across donors, and that assumption may not be true. In an earlier analysis of some 640 of the donors, most TCR beta V segments were observed in productive rearrangements about 87% or about 30% of the time, broadly matching IMGT annotations. Because HLA typing was missing for some donors at each locus, association tests included only the typed subset. In a later genetic analysis, a missense DCLRE1C variant was associated with V-gene and J-gene trimming of TCR beta chains, and the association was replicated in an independent cohort. Compared with the approximately 670-donor mean, donors in an Asian-associated ancestry cluster had fewer N-insertions in productive TCRs, according to a later genetic analysis. Some IMGT-functional V segments, including TRBV6-2 and TRBV6-3, could not be told apart with the 87-base-pair reads, so those segments were excluded. Correlated functional status among segregating V segments might be attributable to linkage disequilibrium, but an unknown experimental factor could not be ruled out. In a later analysis, about 17,000 TCR beta sequences were associated with specific HLA alleles at a false discovery rate of 0.05.

From the cysteine through the phenylalanine, the CDR3 covers 15 amino acids. Solely the CDR3 DNA is kept, with 45 bases framed from the first base. The V end gives up 2 bases and the J end 5 bases, leaving 9 bases in the junction not matched to a gene. For CDR1 and CDR2, the germline V gene lists LGHNT and FRNRAP. The cohort consisted of approximately 670 healthy bone marrow donors. At the time of sampling, every cohort member was nominally healthy, though immune exposures that went unrecorded were likely present. The donor tested CMV seropositive, placing the donor among the 310 or so seropositive members of the cohort. Every donor gave a peripheral blood sample, and the peripheral blood mononuclear cells from that sample were used for TCR beta sequencing. Genomic DNA was extracted from the blood cell samples with the Qiagen DNeasy Blood Extraction Kit. The library was produced with the immunoSEQ multiplex PCR assay. For the multiplex PCR, a mixture combining 60 forward primers for TCR Vbeta segments and 13 reverse primers for TCR Jbeta segments was used. The CDR3 region of rearranged TCR beta genes was amplified from genomic DNA by a multiplex PCR assay. On the Illumina HiSeq System, the amplified TCR beta libraries were sequenced as 87-base-pair reads. Per the original workflow: A later analysis counted about 76 million unique TCR beta chains across the 650 to 800 repertoires, and some 11 million of these chains were shared by at least two donors. Raw reads were error-corrected and collapsed into unique sequences by a nearest-neighbor algorithm in which closely related sequences were merged to remove PCR and sequencing errors. Alignment of CDR3 sequences to IMGT reference sequences was used to assign V, D and J gene segments. For a sequence to be retained, a match of at least six nucleotides was required to both a V gene segment and a J gene segment. A rearrangement was called productive if the CDR3 had no stop codons and remained in frame with V and J, and every other rearrangement was called non-productive. Following IMGT convention, CDR3 was defined as the stretch from the second conserved V-encoded cysteine up to the conserved J-encoded phenylalanine. Sequences without an unambiguous match to a single V gene segment were excluded from the earlier analysis of several hundred of the donors. In an earlier analysis of about 590 of the donors, a V segment was called functional when productive rearrangements were above 56.7%, and segregating when the standard deviation between donors exceeded 5%. A statistical classification framework was built for diagnosing cytomegalovirus status from the catalog of TCR beta chain sequences. In a later analysis, V and J genes were assigned by comparing TCR nucleotide sequences against IMGT/GENE-DB human TR gene sequences. The TCRdist pipeline was used in a later analysis to assign CDR3 sequences and most-parsimonious VDJ recombination scenarios. A later analysis defined each TCR beta chain by its CDR3 amino acid sequence plus V-gene family, and excluded reads lacking a unique V-gene family. As a way to deal with suspected cross-contamination and a sequencing artifact, a later analysis dropped approximately 570 nucleotide sequences that were highly shared and had low generation probability. In a later analysis, a clonal expansion index for each public chain was calculated from normalized within-repertoire ranks of inferred template counts. Generation probabilities in a later analysis came from a VDJ recombination model fitted to out-of-frame rearrangements, and those results were checked against IGoR. In a later analysis, hypergeometric tests were used to score TCR-TCR, TCR-HLA and TCR-CMV co-occurrence, with a repertoire-size bias correction applied to TCR pairs. To estimate false discovery rates, a later analysis permuted the HLA or CMV assignments 20 times. In a later analysis, co-occurring TCRs were grouped using DBSCAN, with TCRdist sequence similarity added in when clustering inside HLA-allele-positive subsets. For co-occurrence clustering, repertoires with fewer than 30,000 or more than 120,000 public chains were excluded, along with roughly 5 repertoires with anomalous nucleotide sharing. TCRdb took over this immuneACCESS table, retaining in-frame rearrangements with V and J assigned. Such tables are incomplete; in checked studies, under half of the missing clones stem from an unresolved V gene, and the remainder is unexplained. V, J and clone size are taken as reported in that table, and D and trimming were inferred from the DNA itself. For this sample the table gives 69,000 or so clones, of which under 85% were detected only once. The leading ten clones occupy roughly 11% of the sample.

The sequencing input was PBMCs. This receptor chain uses TRBV12-5 and TRBJ2-7; TRBD1 matches 7 bases in the middle. The origin of this receptor is a woman aged 55-69 years in good health and CMV-seropositive. The CDR3 here reads CASGLRGTAVDEQYF. The DNA sequence is given as TGTGCTAGTGGTTTGAGGGGGACAGCGGTGGACGAGCAGTACTTC.